This is a list of T cell receptor beta chains from one sample in a study of T cells of healthy individuals. Using its own MiXCR run on the 5' RACE reads, TCRdb lists one record per CDR3 protein. The data hold about 40,000 distinct CDR3 sequences, with 4% to 5% observed a single time. The receptors stem from a human donor in good health. The CDR3 runs from the conserved cysteine through the conserved F or W. Each record gives: clone size, J gene, D gene, V gene, CDR3 protein, CDR3 DNA. The D gene is left open where the match is weak. The size of a clone is reported for some rows only, either as once, few or many, or as a class for expanded clones.

many	TRBJ2-2	.	TRBV11-2	CASSLRRWDTGELFF	TGTGCCAGCAGCTTAAGGCGCTGGGACACCGGGGAGCTGTTTTTT
many	TRBJ2-7	.	TRBV6-5	CASSYSMFGRWTTYEQYF	TGTGCCAGCAGTTACTCGATGTTCGGCAGGTGGACTACCTACGAGCAGTACTTC
many	TRBJ2-6	.	TRBV5-1	CASGGLGANVLTF	TGCGCCAGCGGGGGTCTCGGGGCCAACGTCCTGACTTTC
many	TRBJ1-5	.	TRBV9	CASSLSPGDQPQHF	TGTGCCAGCAGCCTAAGTCCGGGAGATCAGCCCCAGCATTTT
.	TRBJ2-7	TRBD2	TRBV5-4	CASSLGGTTDFGQYF	TGTGCCAGCAGCTTGGGAGGGACTACCGACTTTGGACAGTACTTC
.	TRBJ2-7	TRBD2	TRBV13	CASSSTSGSPARYEQYF	TGTGCCAGCAGCTCCACTAGCGGGAGTCCCGCTCGTTACGAGCAGTACTTC
few	TRBJ2-2	TRBD1	TRBV6-1	CASPGQGRIGELFF	TGTGCCAGCCCAGGACAGGGTCGTATCGGGGAGCTGTTTTTT
few	TRBJ1-5	TRBD1	TRBV6-6	CASRAGTDSDQPQHF	TGTGCCAGCAGAGCCGGGACAGACTCTGATCAGCCCCAGCATTTT
many	TRBJ2-3	.	TRBV20-1	CSARSDYTDTQYF	TGCAGTGCTAGGTCGGACTACACAGATACGCAGTATTTT
many	TRBJ2-1	TRBD2	TRBV20-1	CSAGSGGDYNEQFF	TGCAGTGCTGGTAGCGGGGGGGACTACAATGAGCAGTTCTTC
few	TRBJ2-7	.	TRBV21-1	CASSKALGAGSYEQYF	TGTGCCAGCAGCAAAGCGCTGGGGGCCGGCTCCTACGAGCAGTACTTC
.	TRBJ2-2	.	TRBV4-2	CASSQDLGGGNTGELFF	TGTGCCAGCAGCCAAGATCTAGGAGGGGGAAACACCGGGGAGCTGTTTTTT
few	TRBJ2-1	TRBD2	TRBV4-2	CASSRSLAGAGNEQFF	TGTGCCAGCAGCCGCTCACTAGCGGGAGCGGGCAATGAGCAGTTCTTC
many	TRBJ2-7	.	TRBV6-2/TRBV6-3	CASSFYGTAPYEQYF	TGTGCCAGCAGTTTTTACGGGACGGCCCCCTACGAGCAGTACTTC
few	TRBJ2-2	TRBD2	TRBV12-3/TRBV12-4	CASSISGGAGTGELFF	TGTGCCAGCAGCATCAGCGGGGGGGCTGGCACCGGGGAGCTGTTTTTT
many	TRBJ2-3	.	TRBV11-3	CASSLGAGRLTDTQYF	TGTGCCAGCAGCTTAGGGGCAGGGAGGCTCACAGATACGCAGTATTTT
.	TRBJ1-2	TRBD1	TRBV2	CASSPSDRATYNYGYTF	TGTGCCAGCAGTCCCAGCGACAGGGCTACCTATAACTATGGCTACACCTTC
many	TRBJ2-7	TRBD2	TRBV24-1	CATSDLVAGPSYEQYF	TGTGCCACCAGTGATCTGGTAGCGGGACCCTCCTACGAGCAGTACTTC
few	TRBJ2-6	TRBD1	TRBV12-5	CASGLYRSGGNVLTF	TGTGCTAGTGGTTTGTATCGATCAGGGGGCAACGTCCTGACTTTC
many	TRBJ2-2	.	TRBV21-1	CASSKGLSGELFF	TGTGCCAGCAGCAAAGGGCTTTCTGGGGAGCTGTTTTTT
few	TRBJ2-7	.	TRBV9	CASSSTSGEQYF	TGTGCCAGCAGCTCGACCAGCGGCGAGCAGTACTTC
many	TRBJ2-7	.	TRBV2	CASSDGPGREQYF	TGTGCCAGCAGTGACGGCCCGGGGCGCGAGCAGTACTTC
.	TRBJ1-2	.	TRBV2	CASSDYGYTF	TGTGCCAGCAGTGATTATGGCTACACCTTC
.	TRBJ1-3	.	TRBV19	CASSPSGAAGNTIYF	TGTGCCAGTAGTCCATCGGGGGCGGCTGGAAACACCATATATTTT
few	TRBJ2-3	TRBD1	TRBV5-1	CASSPTTQGGTDTQYF	TGCGCCAGCAGCCCTACGACCCAGGGGGGCACAGATACGCAGTATTTT
many	TRBJ2-5	.	TRBV20-1	CSARDPAASAQYF	TGCAGTGCTAGAGATCCCGCCGCATCGGCCCAGTACTTC
many	TRBJ1-3	.	TRBV6-2/TRBV6-3	CASGFPPVNSGNTIYF	TGTGCCAGCGGCTTCCCACCGGTCAACTCTGGAAACACCATATATTTT
.	TRBJ1-2	.	TRBV25-1	CASSETGGILYTF	TGTGCCAGCAGTGAAACCGGGGGTATCCTCTACACCTTC
.	TRBJ1-6	.	TRBV12-3/TRBV12-4	CASSADGRQSPLHF	TGTGCCAGCAGTGCGGACGGGCGCCAATCACCCCTCCACTTT
many	TRBJ2-1	.	TRBV2	CASSEAGMQFF	TGTGCCAGCAGTGAGGCAGGTATGCAGTTCTTC
many	TRBJ1-4	.	TRBV12-3/TRBV12-4	CASSLGGGGEKLFF	TGTGCCAGCAGTTTAGGAGGGGGAGGAGAAAAACTGTTTTTT
many	TRBJ1-5	.	TRBV14	CASSSTGIPRQPQHF	TGTGCCAGCAGCAGTACAGGGATCCCTAGGCAGCCCCAGCATTTT
many	TRBJ2-3	.	TRBV6-2/TRBV6-3	CASRVTPLRRTDTQYF	TGTGCCAGCAGGGTAACCCCCCTGCGTCGCACAGATACGCAGTATTTT
.	TRBJ2-1	.	TRBV12-3/TRBV12-4	CASSIGGYNEQFF	TGTGCCAGCAGCATCGGTGGGTACAATGAGCAGTTCTTC
.	TRBJ2-7	.	TRBV7-9	CASSPRQALGALQSSYEQYF	TGTGCCAGCAGCCCCAGACAGGCCCTGGGAGCGCTCCAGAGCTCCTACGAGCAGTACTTC
.	TRBJ2-1	.	TRBV20-1	CSAVTGTGSYNEQFF	TGCAGTGCAGTAACCGGGACGGGCTCCTACAATGAGCAGTTCTTC
many	TRBJ2-5	TRBD1	TRBV2	CASRRQGTGQTQYF	TGTGCCAGCAGAAGACAGGGAACGGGTCAGACCCAGTACTTC
.	TRBJ1-3	.	TRBV12-3/TRBV12-4	CERSFLGKKIYF	TGTGAAAGAAGTTTTTTAGGAAAAAAAATATATTTT
.	TRBJ2-4	.	TRBV15	CATSRFGQTLNIQYF	TGTGCCACCAGCAGATTCGGACAGACCTTAAACATTCAGTACTTC
many	TRBJ2-2	.	TRBV20-1	CSALRTNTGELFF	TGCAGTGCGCTGAGAACGAACACCGGGGAGCTGTTTTTT
many	TRBJ2-7	.	TRBV7-9	CASSFGGAPEQYF	TGTGCCAGCAGCTTTGGAGGGGCTCCCGAGCAGTACTTC
few	TRBJ1-1	TRBD1	TRBV7-6	CASRQGRDTEAFF	TGTGCCAGCCGACAGGGTCGGGACACTGAAGCTTTCTTT
many	TRBJ2-7	.	TRBV21-1	CASSRRGLAAPEQYF	TGTGCCAGCAGCAGGAGGGGACTAGCGGCACCCGAGCAGTACTTC
.	TRBJ1-2	.	TRBV2	CASSETSRIRDGYTF	TGTGCCAGCAGCGAAACCTCTAGGATCCGGGATGGCTACACCTTC
.	TRBJ2-5	.	TRBV7-6	CASSVTRLETQYF	TGTGCCAGCAGCGTGACCAGGCTAGAGACCCAGTACTTC
many	TRBJ2-7	TRBD2	TRBV29-1	CSVAGTSGTYEQYF	TGCAGCGTCGCCGGGACTAGCGGCACCTACGAGCAGTACTTC
many	TRBJ2-6	.	TRBV6-5	CASRSNLGGANVLTF	TGTGCCAGCAGGTCGAACTTGGGGGGGGCCAACGTCCTGACTTTC
.	TRBJ2-2	TRBD2	TRBV4-1	CASSFLAGGPGGELFF	TGCGCCAGCAGCTTTCTAGCGGGAGGTCCGGGCGGGGAGCTGTTTTTT
many	TRBJ2-3	TRBD2	TRBV7-8	CASRRTSYTDTQYF	TGTGCCAGCAGGAGGACTAGTTATACAGATACGCAGTATTTT